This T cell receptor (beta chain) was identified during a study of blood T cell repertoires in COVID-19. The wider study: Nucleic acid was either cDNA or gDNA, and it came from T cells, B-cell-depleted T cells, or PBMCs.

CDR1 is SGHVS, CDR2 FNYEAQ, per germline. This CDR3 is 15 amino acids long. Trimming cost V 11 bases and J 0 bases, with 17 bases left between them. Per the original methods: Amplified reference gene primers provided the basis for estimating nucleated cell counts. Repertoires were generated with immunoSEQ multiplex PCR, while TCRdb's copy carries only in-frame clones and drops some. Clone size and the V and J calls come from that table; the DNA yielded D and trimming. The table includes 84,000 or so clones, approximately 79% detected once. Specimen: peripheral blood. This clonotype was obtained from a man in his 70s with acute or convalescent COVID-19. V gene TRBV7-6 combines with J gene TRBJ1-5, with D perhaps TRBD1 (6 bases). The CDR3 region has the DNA TGTGCCGGCATGACAGGTCCCTATAGCAATCAGCCCCAGCATTTT. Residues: CAGMTGPYSNQPQHF. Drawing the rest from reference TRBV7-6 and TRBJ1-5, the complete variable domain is GAGVSQSPRYKVTKRGQDVALRCDPISGHVSLYWYRQALGQGPEFLTYFNYEAQQDKSGLPNDRFSAERPEGSISTLTIQRTEQRDSAMYRCAGMTGPYSNQPQHFGDGTRLSIL.